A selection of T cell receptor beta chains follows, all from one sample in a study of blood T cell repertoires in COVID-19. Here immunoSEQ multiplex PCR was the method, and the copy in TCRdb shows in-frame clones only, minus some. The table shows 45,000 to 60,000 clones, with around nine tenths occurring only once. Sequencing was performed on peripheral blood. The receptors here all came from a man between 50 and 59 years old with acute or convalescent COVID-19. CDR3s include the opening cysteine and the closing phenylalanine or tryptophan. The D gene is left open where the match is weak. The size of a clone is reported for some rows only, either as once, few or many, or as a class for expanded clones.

CDR3aa: CASSTLGTGDMNTEAFF; CDR3nt: TGTGCCAGTAGTACTCTTGGGACAGGGGACATGAACACTGAAGCTTTCTTT; v_gene: TRBV19; abundance: few; d_gene: TRBD1; j_gene: TRBJ1-1
CDR3aa: CASSLQPISPGGAYYEQYF; CDR3nt: TGTGCCAGCAGCCTACAGCCGATTTCGCCTGGGGGCGCTTACTACGAGCAGTACTTC; v_gene: TRBV9; abundance: -; d_gene: -; j_gene: TRBJ2-7
CDR3aa: CASSYYRFYSNQPQHF; CDR3nt: TGTGCCAGCAGCTACTACAGGTTTTATAGCAATCAGCCCCAGCATTTT; v_gene: TRBV5-4; abundance: once; d_gene: -; j_gene: TRBJ1-5
CDR3aa: CASSLGVSVSGELFF; CDR3nt: TGTGCCAGCAGCTTAGGGGTTAGCGTCTCCGGGGAGCTGTTTTTT; v_gene: TRBV11-3; abundance: -; d_gene: -; j_gene: TRBJ2-2
CDR3aa: CASSIRGAGEETQYF; CDR3nt: TGTGCCAGTAGTATCAGGGGAGCGGGGGAGGAGACCCAGTACTTC; v_gene: TRBV19; abundance: -; d_gene: TRBD2; j_gene: TRBJ2-5
CDR3aa: CASSRPGRETQYF; CDR3nt: TGTGCCAGCAGCCGCCCCGGCAGGGAGACCCAGTACTTC; v_gene: TRBV27; abundance: -; d_gene: -; j_gene: TRBJ2-5
CDR3aa: CASSYTGGRNEQYF; CDR3nt: TGTGCCAGCAGTTACACGGGAGGACGAAACGAGCAGTACTTC; v_gene: TRBV6-2/TRBV6-3; abundance: -; d_gene: TRBD2; j_gene: TRBJ2-7
CDR3aa: CASSLGAGSADYEQYF; CDR3nt: TGTGCCAGCAGCTTAGGCGCGGGATCAGCTGACTACGAGCAGTACTTC; v_gene: TRBV7-8; abundance: -; d_gene: -; j_gene: TRBJ2-7
CDR3aa: CASSPSTGFYEQYF; CDR3nt: TGCGCCAGCAGCCCTTCCACAGGGTTTTACGAGCAGTACTTC; v_gene: TRBV4-1; abundance: -; d_gene: -; j_gene: TRBJ2-7
CDR3aa: CASSLSGRAGTGELFF; CDR3nt: TGCGCCAGCAGCTTGAGCGGGAGGGCCGGCACCGGGGAGCTGTTTTTT; v_gene: TRBV5-1; abundance: -; d_gene: TRBD2; j_gene: TRBJ2-2
CDR3aa: CASSVLGGRTDTQYF; CDR3nt: TGTGCCAGCAGTGTTTTGGGGGGGCGGACAGATACGCAGTATTTT; v_gene: TRBV2; abundance: -; d_gene: -; j_gene: TRBJ2-3
CDR3aa: CASSQDDSGIYNEQFF; CDR3nt: TGCGCCAGCAGCCAAGATGATAGCGGAATCTACAATGAGCAGTTCTTC; v_gene: TRBV4-1; abundance: -; d_gene: -; j_gene: TRBJ2-1
CDR3aa: CASSEWEPPLHF; CDR3nt: TGCGCCAGCAGTGAATGGGAGCCACCCCTCCACTTT; v_gene: TRBV10-2; abundance: -; d_gene: -; j_gene: TRBJ1-6
CDR3aa: CASSFRLSQPQHF; CDR3nt: TGTGCCAGCAGTTTCAGGCTAAGCCAGCCCCAGCATTTT; v_gene: TRBV27; abundance: -; d_gene: -; j_gene: TRBJ1-5
CDR3aa: CASSSGQAGANEKLFF; CDR3nt: TGTGCCAGCAGCTCCGGACAGGCCGGAGCTAATGAAAAACTGTTTTTT; v_gene: TRBV5-6; abundance: -; d_gene: TRBD1; j_gene: TRBJ1-4
CDR3aa: CASSSGQAQETQYF; CDR3nt: TGCGCCAGCAGCTCTGGACAGGCCCAAGAGACCCAGTACTTC; v_gene: TRBV5-1; abundance: -; d_gene: TRBD1; j_gene: TRBJ2-5